The clone carrying this T cell receptor (beta chain) showed up many times. The antigen remains unidentified. This entry is derived from a study of T cells in Graves' hyperthyroidism and ophthalmopathy. Broader study findings: By a 13 V-J model, ophthalmopathy was set apart from stable hyperthyroidism. Within blood appeared most thyroid clonotypes that had expanded above 0.001.

Using RNA transcripts as the source, TCR beta CDR3 regions were amplified. The TCR CDR3 was amplified in a first-round RT-PCR using the HTBI primer set. TCRdb independently ran MiXCR on the multiplex PCR reads; one entry per CDR3 protein. Among 350,000 or so distinct CDR3 sequences, around 18% were seen once, and the ten largest hold around 16%. The trim removed 7 bases at V and 5 bases at J, leaving 10 bases unmatched. Germline V gives CDR1 MNHEY, CDR2 SVGEGT. CDR3 length: 16 amino acids. Lactation, pregnancy, other autoimmune disease or uncontrolled infection excluded patients. The V and J genes are TRBV6-2 or TRBV6-3 and TRBJ2-3; 12 bases are shared with TRBD2. Sequencing was performed on blood. This TCR was sampled from a woman between 35 and 50 years old with Graves' ophthalmopathy. CDR3 sequence (DNA): TGTGCCAGCACTACGACTAGCGGGAGAGATATAGATACGCAGTATTTT. Amino acids: CASTTTSGRDIDTQYF.